This TCR beta chain was retrieved from a study of OX40 agonist ivuxolimab in advanced cancers. In the study overall: Ivuxolimab was a fully human IgG2 agonistic monoclonal antibody targeting the costimulatory receptor OX40 (CD134). Intravenous ivuxolimab was administered to patients every 2 weeks at six dose levels: 0.01, 0.1, 0.3, 1.5, 3 and 10 mg/kg. Among the roughly 52 dose-escalation patients, around 20 had hepatocellular carcinoma, around 15 melanoma, 9 renal cell carcinoma and 9 head and neck cancer. In the dose-escalation cohort, roughly 82% of patients were male, and the mean age was around 60 years with a range of roughly 20 to 80. Patients were allowed to have had prior anti-PD-1, anti-PD-L1 or anti-CTLA-4 therapy, and 40% to 45% of the dose-escalation patients had been treated with checkpoint inhibitors. Partial responses occurred in three dose-escalation patients, of whom one had hepatocellular carcinoma and two had cutaneous melanoma. The purpose of peripheral TCRbeta sequencing was to test whether ivuxolimab changed TCR sequence diversity and led to clonal T-cell expansion. The paper reports the monotherapy dose-escalation portion (N ≈ 50 patients) of the phase I ivuxolimab trial.

Patients with a history of autoimmune disease or receiving systemic immunosuppression were excluded from the trial. Peripheral blood for TCR sequencing was drawn from every dose cohort at baseline, at cycle 4 day 1 and at cycle 7 day 1. Samples were obtained from an open-label, multicenter, first-in-human phase I dose-escalation trial of ivuxolimab. Adults with locally advanced or metastatic head and neck squamous cell, hepatocellular, melanoma or renal cell carcinoma were enrolled in the trial. Before TCR sequencing, CD4+ T cells and CD8+ T cells were sorted from peripheral blood as separate populations. To sequence the TCRbeta CDR3 region, genomic DNA was isolated from the sorted cells. The immunoSEQ Assay was used for sequencing of TCRbeta CDR3 regions. TCRdb mirrors the immuneACCESS table, restricted to in-frame sequences. Some clones are absent from its copies; in checked studies, under half trace to an unresolved V gene, and the reason for the others is unknown. In this sample the table shows approximately 52,000 clones, 79% of which occur a single time. Jointly, the top ten make up approximately 2.1% of the sample.

Points the paper makes about the study in general: On average, CD8+ T cells showed more expanded clones than CD4+ T cells after ivuxolimab. In partial responders in the 0.1-3.0 mg/kg groups, normalized peripheral clonal expansion was found to be among the lowest, especially among CD8+ T cells. Clonal expansion of both CD4+ and CD8+ blood T cells was observed from baseline to week 6 at doses 0.1 to 3.0 mg/kg. Which antigens the clonally expanded peripheral T cells were specific for was not determined. Low levels of normalized T-cell clonal expansion were also seen in some patients who did not respond.

The V and J ends are trimmed by 6 bases and 7 bases, leaving 19 bases between them. The CDR3 contains 15 residues, cysteine and phenylalanine counted. Left in the record is the CDR3 DNA by itself, 45 bases read in frame from the first base. Per the germline V gene, MNHEY is the CDR1 and SVGAGI is the CDR2. This clone was seen once. Which antigen it targets is not known. The record has no base qualities; no much larger clone is one base away. Sequenced material: CD4+ or CD8+ T cells sorted from blood, taken in a trial of the OX40 agonist ivuxolimab. Recombination connected TRBV6-5 to TRBJ2-1; perhaps TRBD2 is the D gene, with 5 bases matching. The sequence was obtained from an adult with an advanced solid tumor such as melanoma, head and neck, liver or kidney cancer. The sequence in DNA is TGTGCCAGCAGGCAAGCGGAAACCCTAGGGAATGAGCAGTTCTTC. It translates as CASRQAETLGNEQFF.